What follows are 2 T cell receptor beta chains derived from one specimen sequenced in a study of Graves' ophthalmopathy and Graves' hyperthyroidism. RNA served as the template for amplifying TCR beta CDR3 regions. HTBI-primed first-round RT-PCR preceded second-round multiplex PCR. TCRdb re-called the multiplex PCR reads through MiXCR, storing one row per CDR3 protein. In the table there are a few hundred thousand distinct CDR3 sequences, 15% to 20% of which are singletons. The sample comprised peripheral blood. The source of these receptors is an adult woman with stable Graves' hyperthyroidism.

This clonotype occurred many times. The genes are TRBV7-6 and TRBJ2-5, with TRBD2 identical over 7 bases. This CDR3 region has 14 residues. The V gene's germline CDR1 is SGHVS and CDR2 FNYEAQ. The junction had 6 bases not matched to a gene; V was cut back by 1 base and J by 7 bases. CDR3 loop: CASSLVREHGTQYF. Written as DNA, the CDR3 is TGTGCCAGCAGCTTAGTGCGGGAGCATGGGACCCAGTACTTC.

This clonotype showed up many times. This chain uses TRBV7-2 with TRBJ1-2; TRBD1 might be the D (5 bases). The V gene lost 3 bases and the J gene lost 8 bases, with 22 bases spanning the gap. Germline assignment: CDR1 SGHTA and CDR2 FQGNSA. CDR3 length equals 16 residues. The CDR3 reads CASSFQGAGTADGYTF. CDR3 sequence (DNA): TGTGCCAGCAGCTTTCAAGGGGCCGGGACGGCAGACGGCTACACCTTC.